This T cell receptor (beta chain) emerged from a study of blood T cells in healthy people across ages. Per the germline V gene, CDR1 is SGHRS and CDR2 is YFSETQ. Trimming took off 1 base at V and 6 bases at J, with 13 bases between the two ends. The CDR3 totals 14 residues. A second PCR, run for roughly 7 to 12 cycles, used a sample-barcoded 5' primer plus a J-beta primer mix. Every molecule of cDNA carried a tag from a template-switch adaptor with 12 random nucleotides. TCRdb called the 5' RACE reads again in MiXCR, with one record for every CDR3 protein. Among 1,100,000 or so distinct CDR3 sequences listed, around 45% were seen once. The study, taken as a whole, reports: One million T cells yielded diversity estimates that were considered underestimates.

PBMCs numbering at least 7 million were isolated per sample. Extraction of total RNA produced a minimum of 6 micrograms from each sample. This clonotype was observed a handful of times. What it binds is unknown. Sequencing used blood. The clonotype originates from an older woman in good health. This chain links TRBV5-1 with TRBJ2-5; the D gene is possibly TRBD1 (5 bases). Here the CDR3 reads CASSLKQGGKTQYF. In DNA form, the CDR3 reads TGCGCCAGCAGCTTGAAGCAGGGTGGAAAGACCCAGTACTTC.